This entry lists 15 T cell receptor beta chains sequenced from one sample in a study of yellow fever vaccine responses in identical twins. TCRdb itself ran the RT-PCR reads through MiXCR, one entry per CDR3 protein. The sample holds over a thousand distinct CDR3 sequences, about 82% seen once. The specimen was T cells from blood (PBMCs), unsorted or a sorted subset (not recorded which), collected before or after yellow fever vaccination (not recorded which). The receptors originated from a woman aged 18-35 years who received the yellow fever vaccine.

The V call is TRBV12-3 or TRBV12-4, the J call TRBJ2-5, with D possibly TRBD1 on 5 matching bases. With 5 bases removed from V and 4 bases from J, the gap between germline ends came to 17 bases. The CDR3 totals 15 residues. CDR3 in amino acids: CASSPGHGRSETQYF. The CDR3 nucleotides are TGTGCCAGCAGTCCCGGACACGGACGATCAGAGACCCAGTACTTC.

This chain uses TRBV7-3 with TRBJ2-1; 7 nucleotides align to TRBD2. This CDR3 contains 14 residues. Germline loops: CDR1 SGHTA, CDR2 FQGTGA. J gave up 6 bases and V 1 base, and 3 bases lay outside the gene matches. The CDR3 reads CASSLMRGSNEQFF. As DNA, the CDR3 is TGTGCCAGCAGCTTAATGCGGGGGTCCAATGAGCAGTTCTTC.

The CDR3 protein is CASSLEGPSGNTIYF. CDR3 DNA: TGTGCCAGCAGCTTAGAAGGGCCCTCTGGAAACACCATATATTTT. The chain carries TRBV5-6 and TRBJ1-3; D remains unclear. Trimming took 2 bases from V and 0 from J, leaving 9 bases between them. CDR3 length: 15 amino acids. Germline V CDR1 and CDR2: SGHDT, YYEEEE.

The chain employs TRBV7-9 and TRBJ2-7; 8 nucleotides align to TRBD2. The length of the CDR3 is 13 residues. Losses at the gene ends were 1 base for V and 5 bases for J; bases not matched to a gene: 1. Germline V lookup: CDR1 SEHNR, CDR2 FQNEAQ (reference sequence). CDR3 in amino acids: CASSLEAGDEQYF. CDR3 bases: TGTGCCAGCAGCTTAGAAGCGGGAGACGAGCAGTACTTC.

The J gene is TRBJ1-3, the V gene TRBV7-3; maybe TRBD1 (5 bases). V was pared by 5 bases and J by 0 bases, with 11 bases between. The CDR3 contains 15 residues. Germline V gives CDR1 SGHTA, CDR2 FQGTGA. The CDR3 bases are TGTGCCAGCAGCAAGACCACAGGCTCTGGAAACACCATATATTTT. Amino acid sequence: CASSKTTGSGNTIYF.

J is TRBJ1-1 and V is TRBV6-5; D remains ambiguous. Between the trimmed V and J ends, which lost 0 bases and 1 base, there was a span of 6 bases. The CDR3 spans 14 residues. CDR1 is MNHEY and CDR2 is SVGAGI in the germline V gene. CDR3 loop: CASSYSPGNTEAFF. In DNA form, the CDR3 reads TGTGCCAGCAGTTACTCACCAGGGAACACTGAAGCTTTCTTT.

The chain joins TRBV7-9 to TRBJ2-1, with 11 positions matching TRBD2. Germline-derived CDR1 and CDR2 are SEHNR and FQNEAQ (reference sequence). J lost 5 bases, V lost 6 bases, and 9 bases had no gene match. CDR3 size: 16 residues. The CDR3 DNA reads as TGTGCCAGCAGACTTGTCACTAGCGGGGGTAACAATGAGCAGTTCTTC. It is translated as CASRLVTSGGNNEQFF.

In nucleotides, the CDR3 is TGTGCCAGCAGCGAGGGGGGTTTTGGGCAGCCCCAGCATTTT. Translated: CASSEGGFGQPQHF. The rearrangement uses TRBV9 and TRBJ1-5, with D possibly matching TRBD1 (6 bases). Trimming took 3 bases from V and 7 from J, leaving 14 bases between them. The CDR3 is made up of 14 amino acids. The V gene's germline CDR1 is SGDLS and CDR2 YYNGEE.

The rearrangement joins TRBV30 to TRBJ1-1, with TRBD1 identical over 8 bases. V shed 2 bases and J 5 bases; nucleotides not matched to a gene: 13. The CDR3 runs 16 residues. Germline V gene data show CDR1 as GTSNPN and CDR2 as SVGIG (reference sequence). In DNA form, the CDR3 reads TGTGCCTGGAGTATACCTCCCGGACAGGGCACAACTGAAGCTTTCTTT. This sequence encodes CAWSIPPGQGTTEAFF.

The V call is TRBV28, the J call TRBJ2-7; D unresolved. Germline lookup yields CDR1 MDHEN and CDR2 SYDVKM. Trimming shortened V by 6 bases and J by 0 bases, and 9 bases separated the two germline ends. CDR3 size: 13 residues. DNA for the CDR3: TGTGCCAGCAGGGATCCGAGCTCCTACGAGCAGTACTTC. Its protein is CASRDPSSYEQYF.

This clonotype has a single count. V gene TRBV10-3 combines with J gene TRBJ1-2, with D possibly matching TRBD1 (5 bases). This CDR3 has 17 residues. In germline, CDR1 is ENHRY, CDR2 SYGVKD. Trimming removed 8 bases at V and 4 bases at J, with 26 bases between. CDR3 coding DNA: TGTGCCATCGTTTCTGGTGTATTCGAAAGGGGTTCCTATGGCTACACCTTC. Amino acid sequence: CAIVSGVFERGSYGYTF.

V and J are TRBV4-1 and TRBJ2-6, with D tentatively TRBD2 (5 bases). This CDR3 spans 16 amino acids. The V gene's germline CDR1 is MGHRA and CDR2 YSYEKL. Between the trimmed V and J ends, which lost 1 base and 0 bases, there was a span of 7 bases. Here the CDR3 reads CASSQAEGSGANVLTF. The CDR3 bases are TGCGCCAGCAGCCAAGCTGAGGGCTCTGGGGCCAACGTCCTGACTTTC.

This CDR3 reads CASSSYRAGGWGEQYF. The CDR3 DNA reads TGTGCCAGCAGCTCCTATAGGGCGGGAGGTTGGGGCGAGCAGTACTTC. V gene TRBV11-2 combines with J gene TRBJ2-7; 8 bases are shared with TRBD2. This CDR3 contains 16 residues. With 4 bases clipped from V and 6 bases from J, the junction kept 14 bases outside the gene matches. Germline loops: CDR1 SGHAT, CDR2 FQNNGV. Filled out from reference TRBV11-2 and TRBJ2-7, the complete variable domain reads EAGVAQSPRYKIIEKRQSVAFWCNPISGHATLYWYQQILGQGPKLLIQFQNNGVVDDSQLPKDRFSAERLKGVDSTLKIQPAKLEDSAVYLCASSSYRAGGWGEQYFGPGTRLTVT.

The V and J genes are TRBV11-3 and TRBJ2-7; D is possibly TRBD1 (6 bases). The CDR3 is 13 amino acids. V was cut by 5 bases and J by 2 bases, with 10 bases left in between. Looked up from germline, CDR1 is SGHNT and CDR2 is YENEEA. The CDR3 loop reads CASSRPGAYEQYF. As DNA, the CDR3 is TGTGCCAGCAGCCGCCCAGGGGCCTACGAGCAGTACTTC.

The chain employs TRBV7-9 and TRBJ2-7; 7 bases line up with TRBD2. Losses at the gene ends were 5 bases for V and 1 base for J; bases not matched to a gene: 14. Germline lookup yields CDR1 SEHNR and CDR2 FQNEAQ (reference sequence). This CDR3 is built from 17 residues. The CDR3 DNA reads TGTGCCAGCAGCCACTACACCCTCGGGGGGAGTTCCTACGAGCAGTACTTC. Translating it yields CASSHYTLGGSSYEQYF.